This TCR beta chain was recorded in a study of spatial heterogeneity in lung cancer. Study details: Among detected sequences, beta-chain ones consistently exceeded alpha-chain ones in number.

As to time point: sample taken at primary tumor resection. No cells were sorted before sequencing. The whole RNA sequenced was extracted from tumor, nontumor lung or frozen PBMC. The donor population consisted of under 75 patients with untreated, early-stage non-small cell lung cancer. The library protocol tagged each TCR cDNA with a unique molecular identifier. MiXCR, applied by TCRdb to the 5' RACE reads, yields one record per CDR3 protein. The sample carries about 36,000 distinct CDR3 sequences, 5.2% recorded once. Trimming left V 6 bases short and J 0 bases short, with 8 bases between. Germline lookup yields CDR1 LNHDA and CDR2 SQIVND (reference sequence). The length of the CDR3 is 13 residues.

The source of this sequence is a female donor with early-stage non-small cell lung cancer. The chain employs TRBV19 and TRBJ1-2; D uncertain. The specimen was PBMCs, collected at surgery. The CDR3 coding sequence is TGTGCCAGTAGACAGTTCACTAACTATGGCTACACCTTC. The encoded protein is CASRQFTNYGYTF.